These T cell receptor beta chains were read from a single sample in a study of blood T cell repertoires in COVID-19. TCRdb keeps only in-frame clones here, not all; method: immunoSEQ multiplex PCR. The table records approximately 150,000 clones, 84% of them present only once. Sequencing input: peripheral blood. All receptors derive from a woman aged 80 or over with COVID-19, enrolled during active disease. The CDR3 runs from the conserved cysteine through the conserved F or W. D genes are given only for firm matches. Some rows mark clone size as missing; the rest say once, few, many or name a class of expanded clone.

TRBV5-6	TRBD1	TRBJ2-7	-	TGTGCCAGCAGAGGGACAGGGAGCTCCTACGAGCAGTACTTC	CASRGTGSSYEQYF
TRBV2	-	TRBJ2-2	-	TGTGCCAGCAGTGGACAGGCAGGAACCACCGGGGAGCTGTTTTTT	CASSGQAGTTGELFF
TRBV20-1	-	TRBJ2-2	-	TGCAGTGCTAGTAACAGAATGAACACCGGGGAGCTGTTTTTT	CSASNRMNTGELFF
TRBV5-6	TRBD1	TRBJ2-7	-	TGTGCCAGCAGCTTGGCCGGGGCAGGGGGCGAGCAGTACTTC	CASSLAGAGGEQYF
TRBV4-2	-	TRBJ1-2	-	TGTGCCAGCAGCCAAGTGCAGGGAAGCTATGGCTACACCTTC	CASSQVQGSYGYTF
TRBV11-2	-	TRBJ1-3	few	TGTGCCAGCAGCTTAATGCGGGCCTCTGGAAACACCATATATTTT	CASSLMRASGNTIYF
TRBV24-1	-	TRBJ2-7	-	TGTGCCACCAGTGATTTGGGGCGGGTCCCCTACGAGCAGTACTTC	CATSDLGRVPYEQYF
TRBV7-9	-	TRBJ1-1	-	TGTGCCAGCAGCTTAGCGCTTTCGCGTCGCGAGGCTGAAGCTTTCTTT	CASSLALSRREAEAFF
TRBV9	TRBD1	TRBJ2-3	once	TGTGCCAGCAGCACAGGAACCGGGACAGGGGGCACAGATACGCAGTATTTT	CASSTGTGTGGTDTQYF
TRBV24-1	-	TRBJ2-7	-	TGTGCCACCAGTGATTTGCCCCCTTTGTGGAGCTCCTACGAGCAGTACTTC	CATSDLPPLWSSYEQYF
TRBV5-8	-	TRBJ2-7	-	TGTGCCAGCAGCTCCGGCACAGTCGGTAGGCACGAGCAGTACTTC	CASSSGTVGRHEQYF
TRBV18	-	TRBJ1-3	-	TGTGCCAGCTCACTCCTGGAGGGACCCTCTGGAAACACCATATATTTT	CASSLLEGPSGNTIYF
TRBV11-2	-	TRBJ2-7	-	TGTGCCGGGCCCGGACGGAGGAATAGCTCGAACGAGCAGTACTTC	CAGPGRRNSSNEQYF
TRBV19	TRBD2	TRBJ2-7	-	TGTGCCAGTAGTATACCTGGGACTAGCGGAATCTACGAGCAGTACTTC	CASSIPGTSGIYEQYF
TRBV5-4	TRBD1	TRBJ1-2	-	TGTGCCAGCAGCTCGAGGACAGGGGGCCATTATGGCTACACCTTC	CASSSRTGGHYGYTF
TRBV4-3	TRBD1	TRBJ1-1	-	TGCGCCAGCAGCCAAGCCCTCCGGGACAGGGAAGCTTTCTTT	CASSQALRDREAFF
TRBV20-1	TRBD2	TRBJ2-7	-	TGCAGTGCTAGTAGCGGGTCCTCCTACGAGCAGTACTTC	CSASSGSSYEQYF
TRBV7-2	-	TRBJ1-5	-	TGTGCCAGCAGCTTAGATCGGGGGGATCAGCCCCAGCATTTT	CASSLDRGDQPQHF
TRBV18	-	TRBJ1-5	-	TGTGCCAGCTCACCGACAGGTACCAATCAGCCCCAGCATTTT	CASSPTGTNQPQHF
TRBV5-5	TRBD2	TRBJ2-7	-	TGTGCCAGCAGCTTTTTGGGCGGAGCGGGAGGGCCGAACGAGCAGTACTTC	CASSFLGGAGGPNEQYF
TRBV11-1	-	TRBJ2-7	-	TGTGCCAGCAGCGTTACGCGGTCCTGGTCGACCTACGAGCAGTACTTC	CASSVTRSWSTYEQYF
TRBV19	-	TRBJ1-2	-	TGTGCCAGTAGTATAGACGGACAGTCTGGTGGCTACACCTTC	CASSIDGQSGGYTF
TRBV10-3	TRBD1	TRBJ1-1	-	TGTGCCATCAGAGAGGGGACAGTCACTGAAGCTTTCTTT	CAIREGTVTEAFF
TRBV30	TRBD2	TRBJ2-7	-	TGTGCCTGGAGTGTAGGCGGGAGTTTCTACGAGCAGTACTTC	CAWSVGGSFYEQYF
TRBV4-1	-	TRBJ2-6	-	TGCGCCAGCAGCCCGCTGGCAGGGATGAGTGGGGCCAACGTCCTGACTTTC	CASSPLAGMSGANVLTF
TRBV10-3	TRBD1	TRBJ2-7	-	TGTGCCATCTCAACAGGGGCCTCTGAGCAGTACTTC	CAISTGASEQYF
TRBV6-2/TRBV6-3	-	TRBJ1-1	-	TGTGCCAGCAGTTTTTTAATGAGGCCTGAAGCTTTCTTT	CASSFLMRPEAFF
TRBV6-2/TRBV6-3	TRBD2	TRBJ2-5	-	TGTGCCAGCAGTCCCAGGACTAGCGGGGGGCCCCGGGAGACCCAGTACTTC	CASSPRTSGGPRETQYF
TRBV4-1	TRBD2	TRBJ2-7	once	TGCGCCAGCAGCCTAGCTAGCGGGGGCCCCTACGAGCAGTACTTC	CASSLASGGPYEQYF
TRBV6-5	TRBD2	TRBJ2-2	-	TGTGCCAGCCGGACTAGCGGGAGTACCGGGGAGCTGTTTTTT	CASRTSGSTGELFF
TRBV3-1/TRBV3-2	TRBD1	TRBJ1-6	-	TGTGCCAGCAGCCCGGGACAGGTTCATAATTCACCCCTCCACTTT	CASSPGQVHNSPLHF
TRBV23-1	TRBD2	TRBJ2-5	-	TGCGCCAGCAGTCAACCTCGGACTAGCGGGGTCAACCAAGAGACCCAGTACTTC	CASSQPRTSGVNQETQYF
TRBV3-1/TRBV3-2	TRBD2	TRBJ2-5	-	TGTGCCAGCAGCCATCTGGGAAGCGGGGTCGAGACCCAGTACTTC	CASSHLGSGVETQYF
TRBV7-8	TRBD1	TRBJ2-6	-	TGTGCCAGCAGCTTAGCGCTCAAGGACAGGGGGCCCATAGGGGCCAACGTCCTGACTTTC	CASSLALKDRGPIGANVLTF
TRBV6-5	-	TRBJ1-1	-	TGTGCCAGTATCCGGGGGGCTGGTGAAGCTTTCTTT	CASIRGAGEAFF
TRBV2	-	TRBJ1-5	-	TGTGCCAGCAGTGAAGGGGCCGGGGGGGCTATCGGGCCCCAGCATTTT	CASSEGAGGAIGPQHF
TRBV12-5	TRBD2	TRBJ2-7	-	TGTGCTAGTGGTCTCCGGACTAGCGGCTACGAGCAGTACTTC	CASGLRTSGYEQYF
TRBV28	TRBD2	TRBJ2-5	-	TGTGCCAGCAGTGAACTAGCGGGAGGCGGAGAGACCCAGTACTTC	CASSELAGGGETQYF
TRBV19	TRBD2	TRBJ2-1	-	TGTGCCAGCGTGGCCCTTAGCGGGAGCGGCAATGAGCAGTTCTTC	CASVALSGSGNEQFF
TRBV20-1	-	TRBJ1-2	once	TGCAGTGCTAGTAGGGGAACTAACTATGGCTACACCTTC	CSASRGTNYGYTF
TRBV18	-	TRBJ2-5	-	TGTGCCAGCTCACCATGGCCCGGCGGAGAGACCCAGTACTTC	CASSPWPGGETQYF
TRBV9	-	TRBJ2-2	once	TGTGCCAGCAGCTACCGGGACACCTACACCGGGGAGCTGTTTTTT	CASSYRDTYTGELFF
TRBV9	-	TRBJ2-3	-	TGTGCCAGCAGCCCCGGCCCAGGGCGGACAGATACGCAGTATTTT	CASSPGPGRTDTQYF
TRBV10-3	TRBD2	TRBJ2-1	-	TGTGCCATCAGTGAGTCCCTTCCGGGGGGACCCTACAATGAGCAGTTCTTC	CAISESLPGGPYNEQFF
TRBV6-1	-	TRBJ1-3	once	TGTGCCAGCCACGAGAGCTCTGGAAACACCATATATTTT	CASHESSGNTIYF
TRBV5-1	-	TRBJ2-7	once	TGCGCCAGCAGCTTGGCCGTCGGGAGATCCTACGAGCAGTACTTC	CASSLAVGRSYEQYF
TRBV10-3	-	TRBJ1-2	-	TGTGCCATCGGGGGCGGTAGTAACTATGGCTACACCTTC	CAIGGGSNYGYTF
TRBV14	TRBD1	TRBJ1-2	-	TGTGCCAGCAGCCGCCTGGACAGGGGGGGTGGCTACACCTTC	CASSRLDRGGGYTF
TRBV7-9	TRBD1	TRBJ2-7	-	TGTGCCAGCAGCCGGACAGGGGACAAGCGAAACGAGCAGTACTTC	CASSRTGDKRNEQYF
TRBV30	-	TRBJ1-2	-	TGTGCCTGGGGGCGTTGGGGCAGCACTAACTATGGCTACACCTTC	CAWGRWGSTNYGYTF